Ten or more counts support the clone carrying this TCR beta chain. Its antigen is unidentified. These data originate in a study of T cells in Graves' hyperthyroidism and ophthalmopathy. Overall study findings and caveats: Peripheral blood also featured most of the thyroid clonotypes expanded above 0.001.

TCR beta CDR3 region amplification was performed from RNA transcripts. HTBI primers drove first-round RT-PCR of the TCR CDR3. TCRdb itself ran the multiplex PCR reads through MiXCR, one entry per CDR3 protein. Of more than 100,000 distinct CDR3 sequences listed, over 45% are singletons. Trimming took off 3 bases at V and 7 bases at J, with 18 bases between the two ends. The CDR3 runs 14 residues. Per the germline V gene, CDR1 is SQVTM and CDR2 is ANQGSEA. The J gene is TRBJ2-5, the V gene TRBV29-1; no reliable D call. The TCR was taken from a man in his forties with Graves' hyperthyroidism. Sequencing was done on a sample of blood. In nucleotides, the CDR3 is TGCAGCGTTGATTTGGGTTATTGGGAAGGGACCCAGTACTTC. It is translated as CSVDLGYWEGTQYF.